These 22 T cell receptor beta chains originate from one sample sequenced in a study of vaccination and CD4 T cells after COVID-19. Antigens for these TCRs are unknown. Treatment meaning: roughly 10-day PBMC culture with coronavirus spike peptide pools or control peptides (ViraFEST assay). Cultured CD4+ T cells had their DNA profiled by the Oncomine TCR Beta short-read assay. TCRdb re-called the PCR reads through MiXCR, storing one row per CDR3 protein. The sample has 15,000 or so distinct CDR3 sequences, 53% seen once. The sample comprised CD4+ T cells from blood, cultured in vitro. These receptors came from a human donor who had recovered from COVID-19.

This clonotype appeared a few times. This CDR3 is CASKPRYNSPLHF. As DNA, the CDR3 is TGTGCCAGCAAACCCCGCTATAATTCACCCCTCCACTTT. The chain carries TRBV27 and TRBJ1-6; no firm D call. The V gene's germline CDR1 is MNHEY and CDR2 SMNVEV (reference sequence). The V end lost 7 bases, the J end lost 3 bases, and 7 bases lay between the germline ends. The CDR3 consists of 13 residues.

V usage is TRBV9 and J usage is TRBJ2-1; D ambiguous. V lost 0 bases and J lost 4, with 5 bases in between. Germline CDR1 is SGDLS and CDR2 is YYNGEE. The CDR3 is made up of 13 amino acids. The CDR3, as DNA: TGTGCCAGCAGCGTAGATTGGTACAATGAGCAGTTCTTC. Translation: CASSVDWYNEQFF.

In its sample, this clonotype was seen once. The chain couples TRBV11-1 to TRBJ2-5; maybe TRBD1 (5 bases). CDR1 and CDR2 (germline): SGHAT, FQDESV (reference sequence). V lost 5 bases to trimming and J lost 5 bases, with 15 bases between them. This CDR3 comprises 14 residues. The CDR3 sequence is CASSPLAGWETQYF. The CDR3 DNA reads as TGTGCCAGCAGCCCGTTGGCAGGGTGGGAGACCCAGTACTTC.

The genes are TRBV6-1 and TRBJ2-4; D is uncertain. Germline loops: CDR1 MNHNS, CDR2 SASEGT. V was shortened by 4 bases and J by 9 bases, with 7 bases between the two germline ends. This CDR3 has 11 amino acids. Here the CDR3 DNA reads TGTGCCAGCAGTGGACAAGGCATTCAGTACTTC. It yields the protein CASSGQGIQYF.

In this sample, this clonotype turned up a few times. This rearrangement joins TRBV29-1 to TRBJ2-5; TRBD2 aligns across 10 bases. The CDR3 runs to 15 residues. Trimming cost V 2 bases and J 5 bases; bases outside gene matches: 8. Per the germline V gene, CDR1 is SQVTM and CDR2 is ANQGSEA. DNA for the CDR3: TGCAGCGTTGAAAGTTTCCCTAGCGGGAGTGAGACCCAGTACTTC. It specifies CSVESFPSGSETQYF. The whole variable domain, filled in from reference TRBV29-1 and TRBJ2-5, reads SAVISQKPSRDICQRGTSLTIQCQVDSQVTMMFWYRQQPGQSLTLIATANQGSEATYESGFVIDKFPISRPNLTFSTLTVSNMSPEDSSIYLCSVESFPSGSETQYFGPGTRLLVL.

This clonotype appeared a few times. This chain connects TRBV20-1 to TRBJ2-3, with 7 bases identical to TRBD2. The CDR3 is 15 residues long. Trimming cost V 2 bases and J 2 bases; bases outside gene matches: 7. The germline gives CDR1 DFQATT, CDR2 SNEGSKA (reference sequence). Here the CDR3 reads CSARSGTTNTDTQYF. DNA for the CDR3: TGCAGTGCTAGATCCGGGACTACCAACACAGATACGCAGTATTTT.

This clonotype is medium-sized within its sample. The rearrangement uses TRBV18 and TRBJ2-5, with TRBD1 as a possible D gene (5 bases). CDR3 size: 13 residues. Trimming took 3 bases from V and 5 from J, leaving 10 bases between them. Germline V gene lookup returns CDR1 KGHSH and CDR2 LQKENI. The CDR3 sequence is CASSPIPGETQYF. Here the CDR3 DNA reads TGTGCCAGCTCACCCATTCCAGGGGAGACCCAGTACTTC. Full variable domain (remainder filled in from reference TRBV18 and TRBJ2-5): NAGVMQNPRHLVRRRGQEARLRCSPMKGHSHVYWYRQLPEEGLKFMVYLQKENIIDESGMPKERFSAEFPKEGPSILRIQQVVRGDSAAYFCASSPIPGETQYFGPGTRLLVL.

This chain connects TRBV19 to TRBJ2-7; 7 bases fit TRBD1. The closer fit of TRBJ2-5 to the DNA end suggests the J call may be wrong. Germline V gene sequence: CDR1 LNHDA, CDR2 SQIVND (reference sequence). This CDR3 contains 14 residues. CDR3 amino acids: CASSIDRGGETQYF. The CDR3 region has the DNA TGTGCCAGTAGTATAGATCGAGGGGGCGAGACCCAGTACTTC.

This clonotype has only a few counts. This sequence joins TRBV15 and TRBJ2-7; 7 bases fit TRBD2. V gave up 5 bases and J gave up 2 bases; unmatched junction bases: 6. CDR3 size: 14 residues. Germline lookup yields CDR1 LNHNV and CDR2 YYDKDF (reference sequence). Here the CDR3 reads CATSGGLGPYEQYF. The CDR3, as DNA: TGTGCCACCAGCGGAGGACTAGGTCCCTACGAGCAGTACTTC.

V is TRBV20-1 and J is TRBJ2-6; D gene uncertain. CDR1 and CDR2 from the germline V gene are DFQATT and SNEGSKA (reference sequence). CDR3 length: 15 amino acids. Trimming took off 4 bases at V and 0 bases at J, with 10 bases between the two ends. As DNA, the CDR3 is TGCAGTGCTACCCCAGCGCTCTCTGGGGCCAACGTCCTGACTTTC. Translation gives CSATPALSGANVLTF.

CDR3 residues: CASSLDRLAGVETQYF. The CDR3 DNA follows: TGTGCCAGCAGCTTAGACAGACTAGCGGGAGTAGAGACCCAGTACTTC. The genes are TRBV11-2 and TRBJ2-5; 12 bases are a match to TRBD2. With 0 bases clipped from V and 4 bases from J, the junction kept 3 bases outside the gene matches. Per germline, CDR1 SGHAT and CDR2 FQNNGV. The CDR3 has 16 residues.

CDR3 DNA sequence: TGTGCCAGCAGCCCCGACAGCCGCTCTGGAAACACCATATATTTT. Its protein is CASSPDSRSGNTIYF. The rearrangement joins TRBV7-3 to TRBJ1-3; weak D call: TRBD1 (5 bases). The CDR3 sequence is 15 residues long. The germline V gene has CDR1 SGHTA and CDR2 FQGTGA. V shed 5 bases and J shed 0 bases, with 11 bases lying between them.

This clonotype was detected only a few times. The chain recombines TRBV6-2 or TRBV6-3 with TRBJ2-6; D is unresolved. Germline CDR1 reads MNHEY; CDR2 reads SVGEGT. Trimming removed 2 bases from V and 0 bases from J, with 2 bases in between. This CDR3 has 14 amino acids. For the CDR3, the DNA is TGTGCCAGCAGTTACAGCTCTGGGGCCAACGTCCTGACTTTC. Protein sequence: CASSYSSGANVLTF.

This clonotype has only a few counts. The chain recombines TRBV12-3 or TRBV12-4 with TRBJ1-1, with unresolved D. Trimming shortened V by 6 bases and J by 2 bases, and 10 bases separated the two germline ends. This CDR3 region has 13 residues. DNA of the CDR3: TGTGCCAGCAGACAGCTGAGTAACACTGAAGCTTTCTTT. It translates to CASRQLSNTEAFF.

The V call is TRBV2, the J call TRBJ2-5; D might be TRBD2 (5 bases). The CDR3 is made up of 12 amino acids. V lost 8 bases and J lost 2, with 9 bases in between. Germline values: CDR1 SNHLY, CDR2 FYNNEI. CDR3 in DNA: TGTGCCAGCTCAGCGGAGCAAGAGACCCAGTACTTC. Its protein is CASSAEQETQYF.

The gene calls are TRBV6-1 and TRBJ2-7; 7 positions agree with TRBD1. V gave up 0 bases and J gave up 3 bases; unmatched junction bases: 5. The CDR3 is 15 residues long. From germline, CDR1 is MNHNS and CDR2 SASEGT. As DNA, the CDR3 is TGTGCCAGCAGTGAAGCGGGGACAGACTACTACGAGCAGTACTTC. Its protein is CASSEAGTDYYEQYF.

The rearrangement links TRBV20-1 to TRBJ2-1; 7 positions agree with TRBD2. This CDR3 is built from 14 residues. V trimming: 6 bases; J trimming: 14 bases; junction bases outside the gene matches: 19. Germline lookup yields CDR1 DFQATT and CDR2 SNEGSKA (reference sequence). Here the CDR3 DNA reads TGCAGTGCCCCCCTTGGGGGAGGGCTAGGTGGTGAGTTCTTC. Translated, it gives CSAPLGGGLGGEFF.

This clonotype was detected a few times. The chain joins TRBV24-1 to TRBJ2-7; 9 bases are shared with TRBD2. Germline assignment: CDR1 KGHDR and CDR2 SFDVKD. V was clipped by 4 bases and J by 1 base; unmatched bases: 4. CDR3 length: 15 amino acids. Here the CDR3 reads CATSDTSGRSYEQYF. The CDR3 DNA reads as TGTGCCACCAGTGACACTAGCGGGCGGTCCTACGAGCAGTACTTC.

V and J are TRBV2 and TRBJ2-7; 11 bases fit TRBD2. The CDR3 contains 13 residues. CDR1 is SNHLY and CDR2 is FYNNEI in the germline V gene. The junction had 8 bases not matched to a gene; V was cut back by 9 bases and J by 7 bases. The CDR3 DNA reads as TGTGCCAGTCGAAAGACTAGCGGGATGGAGCAGTACTTC. Protein product: CASRKTSGMEQYF. Full variable domain (rest looked up from reference TRBV2 and TRBJ2-7): EPEVTQTPSHQVTQMGQEVILRCVPISNHLYFYWYRQILGQKVEFLVSFYNNEISEKSEIFDDQFSVERPDGSNFTLKIRSTKLEDSAMYFCASRKTSGMEQYFGPGTRLTVT.

V and J are TRBV7-8 and TRBJ2-2; 8 bases are a match to TRBD2. CDR3 size: 15 residues. J lost 6 bases, V lost 2 bases, and 5 bases had no gene match. Germline V gives CDR1 SGHVS, CDR2 FQNEAQ. This CDR3 reads CASSLLTSVAGELFF. CDR3 nucleotide sequence: TGTGCCAGCAGCTTATTGACTAGCGTAGCCGGGGAGCTGTTTTTT. The full variable domain, rest sourced from reference TRBV7-8 and TRBJ2-2, is GAGVSQSPRYKVAKRGQDVALRCDPISGHVSLFWYQQALGQGPEFLTYFQNEAQLDKSGLPSDRFFAERPEGSVSTLKIQRTQQEDSAVYLCASSLLTSVAGELFFGEGSRLTVL.

This clonotype has only a few counts. V is TRBV6-5 and J is TRBJ2-3, with 10 bases aligning to TRBD1. CDR1 and CDR2 (germline): MNHEY, SVGAGI. CDR3 length: 15 amino acids. V lost 2 bases and J lost 2; bases outside the gene matches: 1. CDR3 region: CASSYGTGDTDTQYF. For the CDR3, the DNA is TGTGCCAGCAGTTACGGGACAGGGGACACAGATACGCAGTATTTT.

The chain is built from TRBV5-1 and TRBJ1-5, with D possibly matching TRBD1 (6 bases). There are 14 residues in the CDR3. V was pared by 0 bases and J by 7 bases, with 11 bases between. Germline V gene lookup returns CDR1 SGHRS and CDR2 YFSETQ. In nucleotides, the CDR3 is TGCGCCAGCAGCTTGGGGACAGACTCCCAGCCCCAGCATTTT. Residues: CASSLGTDSQPQHF.